What follows are 12 T cell receptor beta chains derived from one specimen sequenced in a study of blood T cell repertoires in COVID-19. TCRdb's table, derived via immunoSEQ multiplex PCR, lists solely in-frame clones and lacks some. The data contain hundreds of thousands of clones, about 87% of them singletons. Sequenced input: PBMCs or T cells enriched from blood (not recorded which). These receptors all come from a woman aged 45-60 years who had recovered from COVID-19.

V and J are TRBV27 and TRBJ1-1, with 7 bases aligning to TRBD1. Germline CDR1 and CDR2: MNHEY and SMNVEV (reference sequence). This CDR3 has 15 residues. The ends lost 5 bases at V and 5 bases at J; junction bases unmatched: 11. CDR3 sequence reads: CASSELNRGGTEAFF. DNA of the CDR3: TGTGCCAGCAGTGAATTAAACAGGGGAGGTACTGAAGCTTTCTTT.

The V and J genes are TRBV7-9 and TRBJ2-7; D perhaps matches TRBD2 (6 bases). V shed 2 bases and J shed 3 bases, with 8 bases lying between them. Looked up from germline, CDR1 is SEHNR and CDR2 is FQNEAQ (reference sequence). This CDR3 has 13 amino acids. CDR3 DNA: TGTGCCAGCAGCTTAATGGAGGGCTACGAGCAGTACTTC. It encodes CASSLMEGYEQYF.

The genes are TRBV18 and TRBJ2-7; 7 bases are a match to TRBD1. V lost 2 bases and J lost 0; bases outside the gene matches: 4. The V gene's germline CDR1 is KGHSH and CDR2 LQKENI. The CDR3 loop spans 15 amino acids. The CDR3 DNA reads TGTGCCAGCTCACCAGGGACAGCTAACTCCTACGAGCAGTACTTC. It translates to CASSPGTANSYEQYF.

The chain combines TRBV2 with TRBJ2-5; 7 nucleotides match TRBD1. This CDR3 is built from 16 residues. Germline V lookup: CDR1 SNHLY, CDR2 FYNNEI. J was trimmed by 1 base and V by 7 bases; bases with no gene match: 12. In DNA form, the CDR3 reads TGTGCCAGCACCCGAGACAGGGACATCTTCCAAGAGACCCAGTACTTC. Translating gives CASTRDRDIFQETQYF.

The rearrangement uses TRBV5-1 and TRBJ1-6, with D perhaps TRBD1 (5 bases). CDR1 and CDR2 from the germline V gene are SGHRS and YFSETQ. V dropped 0 bases and J dropped 9 bases, with 10 bases sitting between them. The CDR3 spans 14 residues. This CDR3 reads CASSLEGGGSPLHF. The CDR3 DNA reads TGCGCCAGCAGCTTGGAGGGCGGGGGTTCACCCCTCCACTTT.

This chain links TRBV9 with TRBJ2-2, with TRBD2 as a possible D gene (5 bases). There are 15 residues in the CDR3. Trimming removed 3 bases at V and 0 bases at J, with 9 bases between. Germline V gene data show CDR1 as SGDLS and CDR2 as YYNGEE. In DNA, the CDR3 is TGTGCCAGCAGCGAAGGACTGACGAACACCGGGGAGCTGTTTTTT. It codes for CASSEGLTNTGELFF.

The chain recombines TRBV7-2 with TRBJ1-4; 7 bases match TRBD1. V lost 5 bases, J lost 7 bases, and 10 bases stayed unmatched. This CDR3 has 15 residues. Germline-derived CDR1 and CDR2 are SGHTA and FQGNSA. CDR3 sequence reads: CASSLNRGRVEKLFF. The CDR3, as DNA: TGTGCCAGCAGCCTCAACAGGGGAAGGGTTGAAAAACTGTTTTTT.

The chain recombines TRBV7-2 with TRBJ1-5; D remains ambiguous. The CDR3 is 15 amino acids. Germline values: CDR1 SGHTA, CDR2 FQGNSA. The V end was cut by 5 bases, the J end by 5 bases, with 16 bases between. In DNA, the CDR3 is TGTGCCAGCAGCCCGGGTCTCCGGAAGGATCAGCCCCAGCATTTT. Protein sequence: CASSPGLRKDQPQHF.

This chain joins TRBV5-1 and TRBJ2-7, with 8 bases aligning to TRBD1. The CDR3 spans 15 residues. Germline CDR1 reads SGHRS; CDR2 reads YFSETQ. The V gene end was trimmed by 4 bases and the J gene end by 4 bases; junction bases not matched to a gene: 10. CDR3 amino acids: CASSQGQGGLYEQYF. CDR3 DNA sequence: TGCGCCAGCAGCCAAGGACAGGGTGGATTGTACGAGCAGTACTTC.

The V and J genes are TRBV5-4 and TRBJ2-1; 7 bases map to TRBD2. Germline-derived CDR1 and CDR2 are SGHNT and YYREEE (reference sequence). V trimming: 0 bases; J trimming: 0 bases; junction bases outside the gene matches: 3. The CDR3 runs to 16 residues. The CDR3, as DNA: TGTGCCAGCAGCTTGGAGGGCGGGAGCTCCTACAATGAGCAGTTCTTC. Amino acids: CASSLEGGSSYNEQFF.

The gene calls are TRBV19 and TRBJ2-7, with 8 bases aligning to TRBD1. V lost 3 bases and J lost 3; bases outside the gene matches: 10. Per the germline V gene, CDR1 is LNHDA and CDR2 is SQIVND (reference sequence). This CDR3 has 16 residues. The CDR3 bases are TGTGCCAGTAGTATGGGACCTCCCGGGACAGGCTACGAGCAGTACTTC. It translates to CASSMGPPGTGYEQYF.

This chain links TRBV5-8 with TRBJ1-5, with D possibly TRBD1 on 6 matching bases. CDR3 size: 19 residues. V was shortened by 4 bases and J by 2 bases, with 25 bases between the two germline ends. The V gene's germline CDR1 is SGHTS and CDR2 YDEGEE. The DNA for the CDR3 is TGTGCCAGCAGCCAGGGGCCGGGACGGTTTTGGAGTCGCAATCAGCCCCAGCATTTT. Translating it yields CASSQGPGRFWSRNQPQHF.